This T cell receptor beta chain was retrieved from a study of regulatory T cells in long-lasting Graves disease. Germline V CDR1 and CDR2: KGHDR, SFDVKD. CDR3 length: 13 residues. Library construction for TCR beta used iRepertoire HTBI primers and Arm-PCR of CDR3 regions. TCRdb fed the multiplex PCR reads into MiXCR, producing one record per CDR3 protein. The sample lists some 600,000 distinct CDR3 sequences, 15% to 20% occurring once. This clonotype was observed once. Its antigen is unknown. The junction and the germline gene differ at one end; a read error may be behind it. Time point: newly diagnosed GD, antithyroid drugs for less than 3 months. PBMCs were the source of the RNA used for TCR sequencing. Study-level results: Persistent disease showed a preference for TRBV28, TRBJ1-2 and TRBJ2-5. Accuracy was possibly reduced by small sample size.

These data were likewise used in another study, on T cells in Graves' hyperthyroidism and ophthalmopathy. From that study: The definition of stable Graves' hyperthyroidism was no ophthalmopathy progression within 18 months.

V usage is TRBV24-1 and J usage is TRBJ2-3; D gene unclear. The input for sequencing was peripheral blood mononuclear cells (PBMCs), taken at new diagnosis, from a patient treated with antithyroid drugs. The sequence was collected from a young man with Graves disease. CDR3 in DNA: TGTGCCACCAGTTTGGGCGTGCAGGATACGCAGTGTTTT. Amino acid sequence: CATSLGVQDTQCF.